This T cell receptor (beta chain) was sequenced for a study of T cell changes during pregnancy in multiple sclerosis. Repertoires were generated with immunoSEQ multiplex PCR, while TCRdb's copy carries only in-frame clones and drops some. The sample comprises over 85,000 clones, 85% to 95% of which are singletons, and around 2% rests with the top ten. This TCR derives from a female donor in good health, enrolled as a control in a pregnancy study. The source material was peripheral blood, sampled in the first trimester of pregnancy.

CDR3 amino acids: CAWSRESFMNTEAFF. Written as DNA, the CDR3 is TGTGCCTGGAGTAGAGAGTCCTTCATGAACACTGAAGCTTTCTTT. The chain is built from TRBV30 and TRBJ1-1; D gene uncertain. The CDR3 extends over 15 amino acids. The germline V and J ends were trimmed by 2 bases and 0 bases, with 13 bases remaining between them. Looked up from germline, CDR1 is GTSNPN and CDR2 is SVGIG (reference sequence). Filled out from reference TRBV30 and TRBJ1-1, the complete variable domain reads SQTIHQWPATLVQPVGSPLSLECTVEGTSNPNLYWYRQAAGRGLQLLFYSVGIGQISSEVPQNLSASRPQDRQFILSSKKLLLSDSGFYLCAWSRESFMNTEAFFGQGTRLTVV.